The clone carrying this T cell receptor beta chain came up a few times. The data were produced by immunoSEQ multiplex PCR, yet TCRdb's version contains in-frame clones alone and is incomplete. This table has under 300,000 clones, about three quarters appearing once. Germline-derived CDR1 and CDR2 are SGHRS and YFSETQ. The J segment lost 4 bases and the V segment lost 2 bases, leaving 5 bases of the junction unmatched. The CDR3 runs to 16 residues. The entry originates in a study of blood T cell repertoires in COVID-19. The sequence was collected from a woman of 80 years or more with acute or convalescent COVID-19. V usage is TRBV5-1 and J usage is TRBJ2-5; 13 nucleotides align to TRBD2. Sequencing was carried out using peripheral blood. The CDR3 here is CASSLGTSGKGETQYF. DNA for the CDR3: TGCGCCAGCAGCTTAGGGACTAGCGGGAAGGGAGAGACCCAGTACTTC.